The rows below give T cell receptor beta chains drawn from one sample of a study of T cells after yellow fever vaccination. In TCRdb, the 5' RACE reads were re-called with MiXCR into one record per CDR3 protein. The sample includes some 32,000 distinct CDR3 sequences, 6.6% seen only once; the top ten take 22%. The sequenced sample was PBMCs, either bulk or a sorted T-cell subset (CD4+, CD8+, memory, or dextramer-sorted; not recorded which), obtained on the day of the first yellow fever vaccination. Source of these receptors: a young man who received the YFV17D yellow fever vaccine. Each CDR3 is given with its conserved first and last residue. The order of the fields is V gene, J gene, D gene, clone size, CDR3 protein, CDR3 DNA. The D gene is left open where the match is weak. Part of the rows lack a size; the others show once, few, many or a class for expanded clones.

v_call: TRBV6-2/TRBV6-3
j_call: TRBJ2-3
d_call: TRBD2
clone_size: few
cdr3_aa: CASSRKTGTSGFTDTQYF
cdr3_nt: TGTGCCAGCAGTAGAAAGACCGGGACTAGCGGATTCACAGATACGCAGTATTTT

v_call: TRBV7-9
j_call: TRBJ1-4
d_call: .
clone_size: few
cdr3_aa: CASSLAHPFATNEKLFF
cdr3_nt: TGTGCCAGCAGCTTAGCGCACCCTTTTGCAACTAATGAAAAACTGTTTTTT

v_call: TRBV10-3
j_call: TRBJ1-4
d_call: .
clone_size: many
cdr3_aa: CAISELGSTSTNEKLFF
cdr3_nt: TGTGCCATCAGTGAGCTTGGCAGCACCTCAACTAATGAAAAACTGTTTTTT

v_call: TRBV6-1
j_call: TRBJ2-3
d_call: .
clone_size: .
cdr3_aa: CASSDAPGHLTDTQYF
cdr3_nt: TGTGCCAGCAGTGATGCGCCAGGCCACCTCACAGATACGCAGTATTTT

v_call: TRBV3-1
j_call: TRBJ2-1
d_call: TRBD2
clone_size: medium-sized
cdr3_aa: CAAGGSSYNEQFF
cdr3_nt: TGTGCCGCGGGGGGGAGCTCCTACAATGAGCAGTTCTTC

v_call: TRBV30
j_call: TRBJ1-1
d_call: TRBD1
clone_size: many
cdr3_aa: CAWSRQGINTEAFF
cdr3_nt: TGTGCCTGGAGTAGACAGGGGATTAACACTGAAGCTTTCTTT

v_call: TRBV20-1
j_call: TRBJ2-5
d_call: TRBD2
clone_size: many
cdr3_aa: CSAQTSGGQETQYF
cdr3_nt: TGCAGTGCCCAGACTAGCGGGGGACAAGAGACCCAGTACTTC

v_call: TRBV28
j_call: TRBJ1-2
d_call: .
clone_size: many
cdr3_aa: CASSFGGGNYGYTF
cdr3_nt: TGTGCCAGCAGTTTCGGGGGCGGGAACTATGGCTACACCTTC

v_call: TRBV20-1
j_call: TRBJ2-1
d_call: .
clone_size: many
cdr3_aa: CSARGTQYNEQFF
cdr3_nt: TGCAGTGCTAGGGGTACCCAATACAATGAGCAGTTCTTC

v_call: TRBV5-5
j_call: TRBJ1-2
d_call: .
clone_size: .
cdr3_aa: CAMSPGDHGYTF
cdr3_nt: TGTGCCATGAGCCCCGGGGACCATGGCTACACCTTC

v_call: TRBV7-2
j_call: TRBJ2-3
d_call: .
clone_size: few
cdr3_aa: CASSFRENTDTQYF
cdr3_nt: TGTGCCAGCAGCTTTCGGGAGAACACAGATACGCAGTATTTT

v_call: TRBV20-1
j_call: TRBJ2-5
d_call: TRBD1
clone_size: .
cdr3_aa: CSASSRQGVNGETQYF
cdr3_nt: TGCAGTGCTTCCTCGCGACAGGGGGTTAACGGGGAGACCCAGTACTTC

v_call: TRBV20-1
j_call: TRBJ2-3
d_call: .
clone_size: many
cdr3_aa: CSACRPPKLDTQYF
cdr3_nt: TGCAGTGCTTGTCGGCCTCCCAAACTTGATACGCAGTATTTT

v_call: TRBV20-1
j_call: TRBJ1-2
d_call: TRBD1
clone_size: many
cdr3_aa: CSARGGGQGLGGYTF
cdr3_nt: TGCAGTGCTAGAGGGGGGGGACAGGGTTTGGGTGGCTACACCTTC

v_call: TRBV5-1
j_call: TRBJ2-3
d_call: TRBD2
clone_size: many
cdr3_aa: CASSMGAGPDTQYF
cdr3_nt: TGCGCCAGCAGCATGGGAGCGGGGCCAGATACGCAGTATTTT

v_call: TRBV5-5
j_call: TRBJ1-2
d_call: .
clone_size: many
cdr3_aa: CASSLGIGTNYGYTF
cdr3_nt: TGTGCCAGCAGCTTGGGTATCGGCACTAACTATGGCTACACCTTC

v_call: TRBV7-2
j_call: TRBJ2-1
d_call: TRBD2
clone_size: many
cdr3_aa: CASSEGLAGTNEQFF
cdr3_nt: TGTGCCAGCAGCGAGGGACTAGCGGGGACCAATGAGCAGTTCTTC

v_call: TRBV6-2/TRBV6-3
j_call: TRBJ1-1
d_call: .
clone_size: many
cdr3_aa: CASSFRVTEAFF
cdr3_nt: TGTGCCAGCAGTTTCAGGGTTACTGAAGCTTTCTTT

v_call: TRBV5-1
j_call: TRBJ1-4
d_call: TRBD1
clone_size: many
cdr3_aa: CASSLGQGAEKLFF
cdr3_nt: TGCGCCAGCAGCTTGGGACAGGGGGCGGAAAAACTGTTTTTT

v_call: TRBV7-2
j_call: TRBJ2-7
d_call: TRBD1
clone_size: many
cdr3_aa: CASSFSGQGYYEQYF
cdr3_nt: TGTGCCAGCAGCTTTTCGGGACAGGGTTACTACGAGCAGTACTTC

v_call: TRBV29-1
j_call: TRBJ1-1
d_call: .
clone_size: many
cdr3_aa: CSVRKEGTEAFF
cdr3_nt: TGCAGCGTTAGGAAAGAGGGCACTGAAGCTTTCTTT

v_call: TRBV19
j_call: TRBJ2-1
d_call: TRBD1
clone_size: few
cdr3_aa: CASSYRGTGDSYNEQFF
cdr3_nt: TGTGCCAGTAGCTACAGAGGGACAGGGGACTCCTACAATGAGCAGTTCTTC

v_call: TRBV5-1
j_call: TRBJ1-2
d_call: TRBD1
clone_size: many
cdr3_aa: CASSRQGTYGYTF
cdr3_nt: TGCGCCAGCAGTCGACAGGGTACCTATGGCTACACCTTC

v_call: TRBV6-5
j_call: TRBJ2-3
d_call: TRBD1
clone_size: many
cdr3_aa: CASSYSLGTGFSSDTQYF
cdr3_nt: TGTGCCAGCAGTTACTCTTTGGGGACAGGGTTCTCTTCAGATACGCAGTATTTT

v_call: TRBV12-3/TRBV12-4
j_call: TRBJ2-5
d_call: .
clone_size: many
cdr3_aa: CASSPVGVGETQYF
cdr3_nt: TGTGCCAGCAGCCCGGTCGGGGTGGGGGAGACCCAGTACTTC

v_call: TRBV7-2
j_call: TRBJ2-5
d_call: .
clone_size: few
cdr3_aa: CASSFSSQETQYF
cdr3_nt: TGTGCCAGCAGCTTCTCGAGCCAAGAGACCCAGTACTTC